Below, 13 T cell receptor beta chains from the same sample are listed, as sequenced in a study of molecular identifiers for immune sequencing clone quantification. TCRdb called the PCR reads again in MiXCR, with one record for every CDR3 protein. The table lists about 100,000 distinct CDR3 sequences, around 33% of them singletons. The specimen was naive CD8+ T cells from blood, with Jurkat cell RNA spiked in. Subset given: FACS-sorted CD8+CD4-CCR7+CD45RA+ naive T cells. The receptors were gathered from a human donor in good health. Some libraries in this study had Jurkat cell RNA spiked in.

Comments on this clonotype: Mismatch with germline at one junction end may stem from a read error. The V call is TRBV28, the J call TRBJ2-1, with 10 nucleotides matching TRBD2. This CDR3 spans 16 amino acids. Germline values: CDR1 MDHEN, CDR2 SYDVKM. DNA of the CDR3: TGTGCCAGCAGTTCCCAACTAGCGGGATATATTATTGAGCAGTTTTTC. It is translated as CASSSQLAGYIIEQFF.

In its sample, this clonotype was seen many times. The CDR3 spells CASSLGVGRTNTGELFF. DNA of the CDR3: TGTGCCAGCAGCTTGGGCGTGGGACGGACCAACACCGGGGAGCTGTTTTTT. The rearrangement joins TRBV5-6 to TRBJ2-2, with D perhaps assigned TRBD1 or TRBD2 (5 bases each). Germline CDR1 and CDR2: SGHDT and YYEEEE. Trimming pared 0 bases from V and 2 bases from J, leaving 14 bases between. This CDR3 comprises 17 residues.

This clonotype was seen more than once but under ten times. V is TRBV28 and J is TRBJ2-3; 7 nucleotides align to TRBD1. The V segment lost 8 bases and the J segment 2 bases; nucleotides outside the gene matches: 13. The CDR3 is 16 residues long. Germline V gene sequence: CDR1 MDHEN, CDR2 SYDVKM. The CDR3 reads CASDTPGQTNTDTQYF. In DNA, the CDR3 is TGTGCCAGCGACACCCCGGGACAGACAAACACAGATACGCAGTATTTT.

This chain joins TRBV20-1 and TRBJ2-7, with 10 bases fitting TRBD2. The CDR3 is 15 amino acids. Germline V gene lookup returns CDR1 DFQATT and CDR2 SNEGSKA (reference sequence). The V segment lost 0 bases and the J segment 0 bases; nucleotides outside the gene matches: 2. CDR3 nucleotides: TGCAGTGCTAGAGATGGACTAGCGGTCTCCTACGAGCAGTACTTC. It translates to CSARDGLAVSYEQYF.

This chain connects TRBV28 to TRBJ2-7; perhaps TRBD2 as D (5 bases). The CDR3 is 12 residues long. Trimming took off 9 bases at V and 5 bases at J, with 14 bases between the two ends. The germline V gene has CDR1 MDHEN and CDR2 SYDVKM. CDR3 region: CASTQWGDEQYF. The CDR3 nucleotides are TGTGCCAGTACCCAGTGGGGAGACGAGCAGTACTTC.

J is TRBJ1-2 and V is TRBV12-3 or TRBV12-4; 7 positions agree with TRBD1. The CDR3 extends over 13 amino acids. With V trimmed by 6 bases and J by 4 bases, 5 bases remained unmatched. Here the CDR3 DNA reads TGTGCCAGCAGGGGGACAGATTTCTATGGCTACACCTTC. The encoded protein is CASRGTDFYGYTF.

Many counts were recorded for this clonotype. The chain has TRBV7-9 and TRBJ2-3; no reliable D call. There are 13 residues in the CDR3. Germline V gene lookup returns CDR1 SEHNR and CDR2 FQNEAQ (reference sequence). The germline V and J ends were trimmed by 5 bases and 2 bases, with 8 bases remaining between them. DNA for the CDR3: TGTGCCAGCAGCCCGGTATACACAGATACGCAGTATTTT. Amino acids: CASSPVYTDTQYF.

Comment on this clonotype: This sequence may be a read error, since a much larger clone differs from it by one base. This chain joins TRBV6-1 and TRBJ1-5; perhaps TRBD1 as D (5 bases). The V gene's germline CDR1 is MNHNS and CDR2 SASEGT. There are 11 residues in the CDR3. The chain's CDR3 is CASSEQGPRHF. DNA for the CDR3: TGTGCCAGCAGTGAACAGGGACCCCGGCATTTT.

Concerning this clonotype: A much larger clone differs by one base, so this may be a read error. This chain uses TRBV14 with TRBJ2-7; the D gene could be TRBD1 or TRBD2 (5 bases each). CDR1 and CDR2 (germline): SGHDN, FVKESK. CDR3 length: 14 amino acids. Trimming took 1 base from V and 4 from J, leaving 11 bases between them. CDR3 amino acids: CASSQAAGGYEQYF. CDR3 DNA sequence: TGTGCCAGCAGCCAAGCCGCTGGGGGATACGAGCAGTACTTC.

The CDR3 nucleotides are TGTGCCAGCAGTTACTCGGTAGGGGCCTACGAGCAGTACTTC. Protein: CASSYSVGAYEQYF. This chain links TRBV6-5 with TRBJ2-7; D is possibly TRBD1 (5 bases). Germline-derived CDR1 and CDR2 are MNHEY and SVGAGI. The CDR3 has 14 amino acids. V dropped 0 bases and J dropped 2 bases, with 8 bases sitting between them.

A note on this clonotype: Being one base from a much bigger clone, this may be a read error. The CDR3 region has the DNA TGTGCCAGCAGAGACAGGGCGGAACGGCCCCAGCATTTT. Translation: CASRDRAERPQHF. The J gene is TRBJ1-5, the V gene TRBV6-2 or TRBV6-3; TRBD1 agrees at 7 bases. The V gene's germline CDR1 is MNHEY and CDR2 SVGEGT. V shed 6 bases, J shed 9 bases, and the junction held 8 bases outside the gene matches. The length of the CDR3 is 13 residues.

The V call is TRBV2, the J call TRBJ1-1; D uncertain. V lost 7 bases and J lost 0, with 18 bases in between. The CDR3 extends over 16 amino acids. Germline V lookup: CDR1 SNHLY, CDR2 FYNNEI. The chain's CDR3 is CASNDHWSQVNTEAFF. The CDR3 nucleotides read TGTGCCAGCAACGATCATTGGTCCCAGGTGAACACTGAAGCTTTCTTT.

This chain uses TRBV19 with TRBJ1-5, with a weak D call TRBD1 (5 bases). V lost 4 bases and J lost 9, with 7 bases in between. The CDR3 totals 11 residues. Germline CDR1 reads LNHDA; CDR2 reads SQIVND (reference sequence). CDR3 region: CASSRGWPQHF. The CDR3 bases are TGTGCCAGTAGTAGGGGGTGGCCCCAGCATTTT.